One T cell receptor beta chain is described in this entry. What it binds is not known. TCRdb recomputed calls from the reads with MiXCR, one row per CDR3 protein. Among some 940,000 distinct CDR3 sequences listed, roughly 30% were seen once. V was cut by 6 bases and J by 1 base, with 7 bases left in between. Germline V gene lookup returns CDR1 DFQATT and CDR2 SNEGSKA (reference sequence). This CDR3 has 12 residues. These data originate in a study of T cell repertoires in cytomegalovirus infection. The source was cultured CD8+ T cells from PBMCs, collected from culture after CMV antigen stimulation. This TCR was recovered from a human donor in good health (CMV status not recorded). Some clones in this sample may be carry-over from other donors' samples. The chain has TRBV20-1 and TRBJ1-5; a possible D gene is TRBD1 (5 bases). The CDR3 DNA sequence: TGCAGTGCCAAGGGGAGCAATCAGCCCCAGCATTTT. Protein product: CSAKGSNQPQHF.